These T cell receptor beta chains were read from a single sample in a study of blood T cells in healthy people across ages. From the 5' RACE reads, TCRdb called clonotypes with MiXCR, one entry per CDR3 protein. This sample has 700,000 or so distinct CDR3 sequences, with approximately 40% found just once. Sequenced sample: blood. The source is a man aged 80 or over in good health. Both conserved end residues are part of each CDR3. D genes are given only for firm matches. Not all rows give a size; the values are once, few, many and, for expanded clones, a class.

len: 15; v_gene: TRBV6-6; j_gene: TRBJ1-2; abundance: .; d_gene: .; CDR3nt: TGTGCCAGCAGCTTAGGGGTGGGCGTGGGCTATGGCTACACCTTC; CDR3aa: CASSLGVGVGYGYTF
len: 13; v_gene: TRBV6-4; j_gene: TRBJ1-2; abundance: .; d_gene: .; CDR3nt: TGTGCCAGCAGTCGGGACGGAGACTATGGCTACACCTTC; CDR3aa: CASSRDGDYGYTF
len: 11; v_gene: TRBV20-1; j_gene: TRBJ2-5; abundance: .; d_gene: .; CDR3nt: TGCAGCCCCATTAGGGGCAAGACCCAGTACTTC; CDR3aa: CSPIRGKTQYF
len: 15; v_gene: TRBV25-1; j_gene: TRBJ2-1; abundance: .; d_gene: .; CDR3nt: TGTGCCAGCAGTGAATACAGGACCCTCTACAATGAGCAGTTCTTC; CDR3aa: CASSEYRTLYNEQFF
len: 18; v_gene: TRBV6-2/TRBV6-3; j_gene: TRBJ2-6; abundance: .; d_gene: TRBD1; CDR3nt: TGTGCCAGCAGTTACTGGGGGACAGGCCTCTCTGGGGCCAACGTCCTGACTTTC; CDR3aa: CASSYWGTGLSGANVLTF
len: 14; v_gene: TRBV6-2/TRBV6-3; j_gene: TRBJ2-7; abundance: few; d_gene: TRBD1; CDR3nt: TGTGCCAGCAACGACCTAGGACAGGACTACGAGCAGTACTTC; CDR3aa: CASNDLGQDYEQYF
len: 13; v_gene: TRBV5-6; j_gene: TRBJ2-1; abundance: .; d_gene: .; CDR3nt: TGTGCCAGCAGCCCGCCGGGCCCAAATGAGCAGTTCTTC; CDR3aa: CASSPPGPNEQFF
len: 13; v_gene: TRBV20-1; j_gene: TRBJ2-7; abundance: few; d_gene: .; CDR3nt: TGCAGTGCTAGTCTAGGGGTTGGTTACGAGCAGTACTTC; CDR3aa: CSASLGVGYEQYF
len: 14; v_gene: TRBV28; j_gene: TRBJ2-5; abundance: .; d_gene: .; CDR3nt: TGTGCCAGCTCCCCGGGGGCGTCACGAGAGACCCAGTACTTC; CDR3aa: CASSPGASRETQYF
len: 16; v_gene: TRBV7-2; j_gene: TRBJ2-2; abundance: .; d_gene: .; CDR3nt: TGTGCCAGCACTATGCTAGGGGAGCTGGGCACCGGGGAGCTGTTTTTT; CDR3aa: CASTMLGELGTGELFF